Below are 27 T cell receptor beta chains sequenced from a single sample in a study of blood T cell repertoires in COVID-19. The data were produced by immunoSEQ multiplex PCR, yet TCRdb's version contains in-frame clones alone and is incomplete. The table lists 90,000 to 120,000 clones, roughly four fifths of them singletons. The source material was peripheral blood. These TCRs come from an older man with active or convalescent COVID-19.

The chain has TRBV2 and TRBJ2-1, with D perhaps TRBD2 (6 bases). CDR3 size: 15 residues. Trimming pared 4 bases from V and 6 bases from J, leaving 16 bases between. Germline values: CDR1 SNHLY, CDR2 FYNNEI. The CDR3 spells CASSVGGGLTNEQFF. DNA of the CDR3: TGTGCCAGCAGTGTAGGTGGAGGACTAACCAATGAGCAGTTCTTC.

This chain joins TRBV9 and TRBJ2-3; tentative D call: TRBD2 (6 bases). The CDR3 spans 15 residues. Trimming pared 4 bases from V and 4 bases from J, leaving 16 bases between. The germline V gene encodes CDR1 SGDLS and CDR2 YYNGEE. CDR3: CASSPGLTLADTQYF. The CDR3 coding sequence is TGTGCCAGCAGCCCGGGACTGACTCTAGCAGATACGCAGTATTTT.

The V gene is TRBV12-2, the J gene TRBJ1-1; the table calls TRBD1, which could not be checked here. TRBV12-2 is noted as a pseudogene. The CDR3 covers 17 residues. In DNA form, the CDR3 reads TGTGCAAGTCACGAAGACCCCCGGGACAAGTATGACACTGAAGCTTTCTTT. This gives the protein CASHEDPRDKYDTEAFF.

The chain has TRBV10-3 and TRBJ2-7, with 11 bases identical to TRBD2. The CDR3 consists of 15 residues. V shed 4 bases and J 6 bases; nucleotides not matched to a gene: 8. CDR1 and CDR2 (germline): ENHRY, SYGVKD. This CDR3 reads CAISGPGLAGGEQYF. As DNA, the CDR3 is TGTGCCATCAGTGGCCCAGGACTAGCGGGCGGCGAGCAGTACTTC.

The V call is TRBV5-1, the J call TRBJ2-7; D is perhaps TRBD2 (6 bases). This CDR3 contains 13 residues. The germline CDR1 and CDR2 sequences are SGHRS and YFSETQ. V lost 4 bases and J lost 5, with 13 bases in between. The CDR3: CASSRGGEDEQYF. The CDR3 DNA follows: TGCGCCAGCAGCCGCGGAGGGGAGGACGAGCAGTACTTC.

This clone occurred a few times. Different DNA sequences within this sample yield the same CDR3. CDR3 bases: TGTGCCAGCAGTTTATCAGGTGCAGGAAACACCATATATTTT. Amino acids: CASSLSGAGNTIYF. The chain joins TRBV28 to TRBJ1-3, with D hard to call. The CDR3 totals 14 residues. The V and J ends lost 1 base and 4 bases respectively, with 8 bases between them. The germline V gene encodes CDR1 MDHEN and CDR2 SYDVKM. Complete variable domain (other parts from reference TRBV28 and TRBJ1-3): DVKVTQSSRYLVKRTGEKVFLECVQDMDHENMFWYRQDPGLGLRLIYFSYDVKMKEKGDIPEGYSVSREKKERFSLILESASTNQTSMYLCASSLSGAGNTIYFGEGSWLTVV.

CDR3 nucleotide sequence: TGTGCCAGCAGCCAAGACCCTGCGGGGGGGTCGCCTGGGGCCAACGTCCTGACTTTC. It yields the protein CASSQDPAGGSPGANVLTF. The chain employs TRBV4-2 and TRBJ2-6; 9 bases map to TRBD2. Germline V CDR1 and CDR2: LGHNA, YNFKEQ. The CDR3 is 19 residues long. J lost 2 bases, V lost 0 bases, and 8 bases had no gene match.

Only a few counts were recorded for this clone. J is TRBJ2-1 and V is TRBV2, with 8 bases identical to TRBD2. The CDR3 loop spans 16 amino acids. Germline values: CDR1 SNHLY, CDR2 FYNNEI. The junction had 5 bases not matched to a gene; V was cut back by 2 bases and J by 2 bases. The CDR3 here is CASSEIAGTTYNEQFF. In nucleotides, the CDR3 is TGTGCCAGCAGTGAAATAGCGGGGACCACCTACAATGAGCAGTTCTTC.

The V and J genes are TRBV2 and TRBJ2-6; D remains ambiguous. This CDR3 has 14 residues. Germline CDR1 SNHLY, CDR2 FYNNEI. The V end was cut by 6 bases, the J end by 0 bases, with 6 bases between. DNA for the CDR3: TGTGCCAGCAGGAAGAGCTCTGGGGCCAACGTCCTGACTTTC. Its protein is CASRKSSGANVLTF.

The rearrangement uses TRBV19 and TRBJ1-5, with D unresolved. The V gene's germline CDR1 is LNHDA and CDR2 SQIVND (reference sequence). The length of the CDR3 is 13 residues. The V and J ends lost 7 bases and 9 bases respectively, with 16 bases between them. In DNA, the CDR3 is TGTGCCAGTAATCCGACATATTCAATGCCCCAGCATTTT. It yields the protein CASNPTYSMPQHF.

The rearrangement links TRBV3-1 (or the pseudogene TRBV3-2) to TRBJ1-5, with a tentative D call TRBD1 (5 bases). The V gene lost 0 bases and the J gene lost 7 bases, with 19 bases spanning the gap. CDR1 is LGHDT and CDR2 is YNNKEL in the germline V gene (reference sequence). This CDR3 is built from 17 residues. The CDR3 region is CASSQDSRWGGRQPQHF. CDR3 coding DNA: TGTGCCAGCAGCCAAGATAGTCGGTGGGGGGGAAGACAGCCCCAGCATTTT.

This chain joins TRBV24-1 and TRBJ1-2, with 7 bases identical to TRBD1. This CDR3 spans 18 amino acids. V trimming: 0 bases; J trimming: 2 bases; junction bases outside the gene matches: 11. The germline CDR1 and CDR2 sequences are KGHDR and SFDVKD. The CDR3 DNA is TGTGCCACCAGTGATTTGAGGGCAGGGGACAGTCCGAACTATGGCTACACCTTC. Amino acid sequence: CATSDLRAGDSPNYGYTF.

The V and J genes are TRBV24-1 and TRBJ2-1; D is possibly TRBD2 (6 bases). The CDR3 length is 16 residues. V lost 4 bases and J 5 bases, leaving 17 bases between the germline ends. Germline V gives CDR1 KGHDR, CDR2 SFDVKD. The CDR3 DNA reads as TGTGCCACCAGTGACAGCCGGGACTGGCCTAACAATGAGCAGTTCTTC. Translated, it gives CATSDSRDWPNNEQFF.

J is TRBJ1-2 and V is TRBV7-9; D perhaps matches TRBD1 (5 bases). Germline V gene sequence: CDR1 SEHNR, CDR2 FQNEAQ (reference sequence). The CDR3 runs to 13 residues. V lost 5 bases and J 6 bases, leaving 13 bases between the germline ends. CDR3 coding DNA: TGTGCCAGCAGCCTAGGGGAGGGACATGGCTACACCTTC. This sequence encodes CASSLGEGHGYTF.

The rearrangement uses TRBV3-1 (or the pseudogene TRBV3-2) and TRBJ2-1, with D possibly being TRBD1 (5 bases). Trimming took off 3 bases at V and 8 bases at J, with 23 bases between the two ends. CDR1 and CDR2 from the germline V gene are LGHDT and YNNKEL (reference sequence). The CDR3 covers 17 residues. CDR3 sequence: CASSHAPRGPYRDEQFF. DNA for the CDR3: TGTGCCAGCAGCCATGCCCCAAGGGGTCCATATAGGGATGAGCAGTTCTTC.

The V gene is TRBV7-2, the J gene TRBJ2-1, with D possibly being TRBD1 (6 bases). This CDR3 region has 15 residues. The V end lost 5 bases, the J end lost 1 base, and 12 bases lay between the germline ends. From germline, CDR1 is SGHTA and CDR2 FQGNSA. The CDR3, as DNA: TGTGCCAGCAGCCCCCTTGGACAGTCCTACAATGAGCAGTTCTTC. This codes for CASSPLGQSYNEQFF.

This chain links TRBV19 with TRBJ1-6, with 7 bases fitting TRBD1. This CDR3 is 14 amino acids long. The trim removed 3 bases at V and 6 bases at J, leaving 2 bases unmatched. Germline CDR1 is LNHDA and CDR2 is SQIVND (reference sequence). The CDR3 reads CASSIGTANSPLHF. The CDR3 DNA follows: TGTGCCAGTAGTATTGGGACAGCTAATTCACCCCTCCACTTT.

The chain uses TRBV23-1 and TRBJ1-3, with D hard to call. TRBV23-1 is flagged as an ORF with uncertain function. The CDR3 has 14 amino acids. The germline V and J ends were trimmed by 5 bases and 0 bases, with 8 bases remaining between them. The CDR3 loop reads CASSINSSGNTIYF. CDR3 DNA sequence: TGCGCCAGCAGTATAAATAGCTCTGGAAACACCATATATTTT.

The chain uses TRBV3-1 (or the pseudogene TRBV3-2) and TRBJ1-5; D remains ambiguous. The CDR3 consists of 13 residues. V shed 0 bases and J shed 7 bases, with 7 bases lying between them. CDR1 and CDR2 from the germline V gene are LGHDT and YNNKEL (reference sequence). The DNA of the CDR3 is TGTGCCAGCAGCCAAGAGGGGAGGCAGCCCCAGCATTTT. Protein: CASSQEGRQPQHF.

The chain carries TRBV6-6 and TRBJ2-3; D is possibly TRBD2 (6 bases). Trimming took off 2 bases at V and 6 bases at J, with 6 bases between the two ends. Germline CDR1 is MNHNY and CDR2 is SVGAGI (reference sequence). This CDR3 contains 12 residues. CDR3 bases: TGTGCCAGCAGTTACGGGAGGGATACGCAGTATTTT. It encodes CASSYGRDTQYF.

The rearrangement uses TRBV28 and TRBJ1-2, with 7 bases fitting TRBD1. Per germline, CDR1 MDHEN and CDR2 SYDVKM. The CDR3 extends over 14 amino acids. The J segment lost 2 bases and the V segment lost 6 bases, leaving 6 bases of the junction unmatched. DNA of the CDR3: TGTGCCAGCAGCCGACAGGGCGGAAACTATGGCTACACCTTC. Its translation: CASSRQGGNYGYTF.

J is TRBJ1-4 and V is TRBV6-5; 7 nucleotides align to TRBD1. This CDR3 region has 15 residues. From germline, CDR1 is MNHEY and CDR2 SVGAGI. The V segment lost 0 bases and the J segment 5 bases; nucleotides outside the gene matches: 3. Written as DNA, the CDR3 is TGTGCCAGCAGTTACTCTCACAGGGGAAATGAAAAACTGTTTTTT. Translation gives CASSYSHRGNEKLFF.

CDR3 in DNA: TGTGCCAGCAGCCAAGTCGGGTACTCTGGAAACACCATATATTTT. This gives the protein CASSQVGYSGNTIYF. The gene calls are TRBV4-2 and TRBJ1-3; D call uncertain. V shed 1 base and J shed 0 bases, with 7 bases lying between them. Germline CDR1 reads LGHNA; CDR2 reads YNFKEQ. This CDR3 is built from 15 residues.

This clone appeared a single time. This chain links TRBV9 with TRBJ1-1, with D perhaps matching TRBD1 (6 bases). Trimming stripped 3 bases from V and 1 base from J, with 13 bases between. The CDR3 loop spans 15 amino acids. From germline, CDR1 is SGDLS and CDR2 YYNGEE. CDR3: CASSATSGANTEAFF. In DNA form, the CDR3 reads TGTGCCAGCAGCGCCACCTCAGGGGCGAACACTGAAGCTTTCTTT.

This clone was detected only once. The rearrangement joins TRBV12-2 to TRBJ2-5; no DNA check was done on the table's D call, TRBD2. TRBV12-2 counts as a pseudogene. The CDR3 loop spans 15 amino acids. CDR3 amino acids: CASRLGAGGQETQYF. The CDR3 coding sequence is TGTGCAAGTCGCTTAGGGGCGGGAGGTCAAGAGACCCAGTACTTC.

This clone has only a few counts. The chain recombines TRBV5-6 with TRBJ1-3; 7 bases are shared with TRBD1. Trimming took 4 bases from V and 3 from J; bases not matched to a gene: 7. The CDR3 totals 15 residues. The germline gives CDR1 SGHDT, CDR2 YYEEEE. The CDR3 DNA reads as TGTGCCAGCAGCCGAATAGACAGGGATGGAAACACCATATATTTT. Protein: CASSRIDRDGNTIYF.

The rearrangement links TRBV6-1 to TRBJ2-7; the D gene is possibly TRBD2 (6 bases). V lost 3 bases to trimming and J lost 2 bases, with 8 bases between them. CDR3 length: 13 amino acids. CDR1 is MNHNS, CDR2 SASEGT, per germline. The CDR3: CASSDRGAYEQYF. CDR3 coding DNA: TGTGCCAGCAGTGACCGCGGGGCCTACGAGCAGTACTTC.